This TCR beta chain is drawn from a study of blood T cell repertoires in COVID-19. This clone showed up just a few times. Germline CDR1 and CDR2: SEHNR and FQNEAQ (reference sequence). V lost 6 bases and J lost 0; bases outside the gene matches: 5. There are 14 residues in the CDR3. Per the study methods: Estimates of nucleated cell counts were drawn from the amplification of reference gene primers. Sequencing was performed with immunoSEQ multiplex PCR; in TCRdb, only in-frame clones are kept and a portion is missing. For V, J and clone size, that table is used; D and trimming come from the DNA. The table includes approximately 50,000 clones, 79% detected once.

The chain joins TRBV7-9 to TRBJ2-7; 7 bases agree with TRBD1. The specimen was peripheral blood. The clonotype comes from a man in his 70s with acute or convalescent COVID-19. CDR3 coding DNA: TGTGCCAGCAGGTCCGGGACAGCCTCCTACGAGCAGTACTTC. Residues: CASRSGTASYEQYF.